One sample yielded the 13 T cell receptor beta chains listed below, sequenced in a study of technical replicates of blood from a handful of donors. The data were produced by immunoSEQ multiplex PCR, yet TCRdb's version contains in-frame clones alone and is incomplete. The sample has over 10,000 clones, almost 95% seen once. Sequences were obtained from PBMCs. The receptors stem from a human donor in good health.

The rearrangement links TRBV7-2 to TRBJ1-5, with D unclear. Germline CDR1 and CDR2: SGHTA and FQGNSA. The CDR3 contains 15 residues. V was shortened by 2 bases and J by 3 bases, with 11 bases between the two germline ends. CDR3 nucleotide sequence: TGTGCCAGCAGCTTATGGGAGACTGCCAATCAGCCCCAGCATTTT. Encoded protein: CASSLWETANQPQHF.

V is TRBV28 and J is TRBJ2-5, with 11 bases matching TRBD1. The junction had 6 bases not matched to a gene; V was cut back by 1 base and J by 5 bases. There are 16 residues in the CDR3. Germline V gene data show CDR1 as MDHEN and CDR2 as SYDVKM. The CDR3 spells CASSLYRTGGRETQYF. DNA for the CDR3: TGTGCCAGCAGTTTATACAGGACAGGGGGCCGGGAGACCCAGTACTTC.

This chain joins TRBV28 and TRBJ2-7, with TRBD1 matching 12 bases. Germline lookup yields CDR1 MDHEN and CDR2 SYDVKM. J lost 7 bases, V lost 5 bases, and 9 bases had no gene match. This CDR3 has 15 amino acids. The CDR3 is CASSVPGQGAWEQYF. The CDR3 DNA reads as TGTGCCAGCAGTGTACCGGGACAGGGGGCTTGGGAGCAGTACTTC.

V is TRBV6-5 and J is TRBJ2-1; 11 bases align to TRBD2. The CDR3 length is 14 residues. Germline CDR1 reads MNHEY; CDR2 reads SVGAGI. The ends lost 7 bases at V and 6 bases at J; junction bases unmatched: 5. The CDR3 sequence is CASTASGRTNEQFF. CDR3 nucleotides: TGTGCCAGCACCGCTAGCGGGAGGACCAATGAGCAGTTCTTC.

The V call is TRBV7-8, the J call TRBJ2-1, with 7 nucleotides matching TRBD1. The CDR3 extends over 12 amino acids. With V trimmed by 4 bases and J by 7 bases, 1 base remained unmatched. Germline CDR1 and CDR2: SGHVS and FQNEAQ. The CDR3 DNA reads TGTGCCAGCAGCTCCAGGGGGAATGAGCAGTTCTTC. It is translated as CASSSRGNEQFF.

This chain connects TRBV28 to TRBJ1-1; D possibly corresponds to TRBD1 (5 bases). Per germline, CDR1 MDHEN and CDR2 SYDVKM. V lost 7 bases to trimming and J lost 7 bases, with 10 bases between them. The CDR3 is made up of 11 amino acids. The CDR3, as DNA: TGTGCCAGCACCACAGGCAGTGAAGCTTTCTTT. Its translation is CASTTGSEAFF.

This sequence joins TRBV6-1 and TRBJ2-7; D may be TRBD1 (5 bases). The germline V gene encodes CDR1 MNHNS and CDR2 SASEGT. The CDR3 loop spans 13 amino acids. V was trimmed by 10 bases and J by 2 bases, leaving 15 bases between them. In DNA form, the CDR3 reads TGTGCCACCACCGGACAAGGCCCCTACGAGCAGTACTTC. Translation gives CATTGQGPYEQYF.

The rearrangement uses TRBV9 and TRBJ1-4, with 9 bases fitting TRBD1. In germline, CDR1 is SGDLS, CDR2 YYNGEE. The junction had 3 bases not matched to a gene; V was cut back by 0 bases and J by 6 bases. The CDR3 has 15 residues. Here the CDR3 DNA reads TGTGCCAGCAGCGTAGGGACAGGGGTCGATGAAAAACTGTTTTTT. Translating gives CASSVGTGVDEKLFF.

The table lists this clone with a count of one. In DNA form, the CDR3 reads TGTGCCAGCAGCCAAGCCAGGACAGGGTATTATGGCTACACCTTC. Translation: CASSQARTGYYGYTF. The chain combines TRBV14 with TRBJ1-2; 8 positions agree with TRBD1. Germline CDR1 is SGHDN and CDR2 is FVKESK. The J segment lost 5 bases and the V segment lost 1 base, leaving 6 bases of the junction unmatched. The CDR3 totals 15 residues.

The chain recombines TRBV25-1 with TRBJ1-2, with 7 bases aligning to TRBD1. The CDR3 has 13 residues. Trimming cost V 5 bases and J 8 bases; bases outside gene matches: 8. Germline CDR1 MGHDK, CDR2 SYGVNS. CDR3 DNA: TGTGCCAGCAGTTTTGACAGGGCGGGCGGCTACACCTTC. Protein sequence: CASSFDRAGGYTF.

The chain employs TRBV29-1 and TRBJ2-3; 7 bases are shared with TRBD2. CDR1 SQVTM and CDR2 ANQGSEA come from the germline V gene. The ends lost 6 bases at V and 3 bases at J; junction bases unmatched: 12. The CDR3 sequence is 15 residues long. The CDR3: CSVRWSGTPTDTQYF. The CDR3 DNA reads as TGCAGCGTCCGTTGGAGCGGGACTCCAACAGATACGCAGTATTTT.

This chain joins TRBV19 and TRBJ2-2; no reliable D call. V was trimmed by 11 bases and J by 7 bases, leaving 11 bases between them. Per the germline V gene, CDR1 is LNHDA and CDR2 is SQIVND (reference sequence). This CDR3 comprises 11 residues. DNA for the CDR3: TGTGCCGCGGCGTCGGGCGGGGAGCTGTTTTTT. Translating it yields CAAASGGELFF.

V is TRBV5-4 and J is TRBJ2-5, with TRBD1 matching 9 bases. Germline-derived CDR1 and CDR2 are SGHNT and YYREEE (reference sequence). V trimming: 4 bases; J trimming: 3 bases; junction bases outside the gene matches: 7. This CDR3 has 15 amino acids. The CDR3 DNA reads as TGTGCCAGCAGCCCAGGACAGGGGATAGAAGAGACCCAGTACTTC. Protein: CASSPGQGIEETQYF.